A selection of T cell receptor beta chains follows, all from one sample in a study of blood T cell repertoires in COVID-19. Only in-frame clones appear in the TCRdb table, and some are missing; sequencing was by immunoSEQ multiplex PCR. The sample has approximately 120,000 clones; more than 65% are singletons. Sequenced material: peripheral blood. These receptor sequences come from a woman in her 70s with acute or convalescent COVID-19. The CDR3 runs from the conserved cysteine through the conserved F or W. Each record gives: CDR3 protein, CDR3 DNA, clone size, V gene, D gene, J gene. A D gene is named only where the DNA matches it firmly. Size is stated for part of the rows, as once, few or many counts, or as a class when the clone is expanded.

cdr3_aa: CAIMGHWNTEAFF; cdr3_nt: TGTGCCATCATGGGACATTGGAACACTGAAGCTTTCTTT; clone_size: few; v_call: TRBV6-5; d_call: NA; j_call: TRBJ1-1
cdr3_aa: CAWSSRGPNQPQHF; cdr3_nt: TGTGCCTGGAGTAGCAGGGGCCCCAATCAGCCCCAGCATTTT; clone_size: NA; v_call: TRBV30; d_call: NA; j_call: TRBJ1-5
cdr3_aa: CASSFGAGPHQPQHF; cdr3_nt: TGTGCCAGCTCCTTCGGAGCGGGACCGCACCAGCCCCAGCATTTT; clone_size: NA; v_call: TRBV6-6; d_call: NA; j_call: TRBJ1-5
cdr3_aa: CASRPGTGGYNEQFF; cdr3_nt: TGTGCCAGTAGGCCCGGGACAGGAGGGTACAATGAGCAGTTCTTC; clone_size: NA; v_call: TRBV19; d_call: TRBD1; j_call: TRBJ2-1
cdr3_aa: CSASGGQGPRGELFF; cdr3_nt: TGCAGTGCTAGTGGGGGACAGGGGCCCCGGGGGGAGCTGTTTTTT; clone_size: NA; v_call: TRBV20-1; d_call: TRBD1; j_call: TRBJ2-2
cdr3_aa: CATSALGGGKDEQFF; cdr3_nt: TGTGCCACCAGTGCCCTCGGGGGGGGTAAAGATGAGCAGTTCTTC; clone_size: few; v_call: TRBV24-1; d_call: TRBD2; j_call: TRBJ2-1
cdr3_aa: CASSPPNWAGSSYNEQFF; cdr3_nt: TGTGCCAGCTCACCACCCAATTGGGCGGGGAGCTCCTACAATGAGCAGTTCTTC; clone_size: NA; v_call: TRBV18; d_call: NA; j_call: TRBJ2-1
cdr3_aa: CASSPGTGAGWEQYF; cdr3_nt: TGTGCCAGCAGTCCGGGGACAGGGGCCGGGTGGGAGCAGTACTTC; clone_size: once; v_call: TRBV27; d_call: TRBD1; j_call: TRBJ2-7
cdr3_aa: CASTPFGGQGAYQPQHF; cdr3_nt: TGTGCCAGCACCCCTTTTGGGGGACAGGGGGCCTATCAGCCCCAGCATTTT; clone_size: NA; v_call: TRBV28; d_call: TRBD1; j_call: TRBJ1-5
cdr3_aa: CASSMLGQTYGYTF; cdr3_nt: TGTGCCAGTAGTATGCTTGGGCAGACCTATGGCTACACCTTC; clone_size: NA; v_call: TRBV19; d_call: NA; j_call: TRBJ1-2
cdr3_aa: CASSLRFGRLTDTQYF; cdr3_nt: TGTGCCAGCAGTTTACGGTTTGGCAGACTCACAGATACGCAGTATTTT; clone_size: NA; v_call: TRBV27; d_call: NA; j_call: TRBJ2-3
cdr3_aa: CASSVGDQPQHF; cdr3_nt: TGTGCCAGCAGCGTCGGGGATCAGCCCCAGCATTTT; clone_size: NA; v_call: TRBV9; d_call: NA; j_call: TRBJ1-5
cdr3_aa: CASSGGYEQYF; cdr3_nt: TGCGCCAGCAGCGGGGGCTACGAGCAGTACTTC; clone_size: NA; v_call: TRBV10-1; d_call: NA; j_call: TRBJ2-7
cdr3_aa: CASSQTSTGYNSPLHF; cdr3_nt: TGCGCCAGCAGCCAAACTAGTACGGGCTATAATTCACCCCTCCACTTT; clone_size: NA; v_call: TRBV4-1; d_call: NA; j_call: TRBJ1-6
cdr3_aa: CASSPLPGTDTQYF; cdr3_nt: TGTGCCAGCTCACCACTCCCAGGGACAGATACGCAGTATTTT; clone_size: once; v_call: TRBV18; d_call: NA; j_call: TRBJ2-3
cdr3_aa: CASSEPQGYGAGELFF; cdr3_nt: TGTGCCAGCAGTGAACCCCAGGGATATGGTGCCGGGGAGCTGTTTTTT; clone_size: NA; v_call: TRBV25-1; d_call: NA; j_call: TRBJ2-2
cdr3_aa: CAWIGGYRGTGELFF; cdr3_nt: TGTGCCTGGATTGGGGGGTATAGAGGCACCGGGGAGCTGTTTTTT; clone_size: NA; v_call: TRBV30; d_call: NA; j_call: TRBJ2-2
cdr3_aa: CASSMGTSGGNNEQFF; cdr3_nt: TGTGCCAGTAGTATGGGGACTAGCGGGGGAAACAATGAGCAGTTCTTC; clone_size: NA; v_call: TRBV19; d_call: TRBD2; j_call: TRBJ2-1
cdr3_aa: CASSQEELAGGYNEQFF; cdr3_nt: TGTGCCAGCAGCCAAGAGGAACTAGCGGGGGGATACAATGAGCAGTTCTTC; clone_size: NA; v_call: TRBV4-2; d_call: TRBD2; j_call: TRBJ2-1
cdr3_aa: CASSAGGLQETQYF; cdr3_nt: TGTGCCAGCAGCGCGGGGGGGCTACAAGAGACCCAGTACTTC; clone_size: NA; v_call: TRBV5-5; d_call: TRBD2; j_call: TRBJ2-5
cdr3_aa: CATRQQNTDTQYF; cdr3_nt: TGTGCCACACGACAGCAGAACACAGATACGCAGTATTTT; clone_size: NA; v_call: TRBV12-3/TRBV12-4; d_call: NA; j_call: TRBJ2-3
cdr3_aa: CASSIQGAWGYTF; cdr3_nt: TGTGCCAGCAGTATACAGGGGGCGTGGGGCTACACCTTC; clone_size: NA; v_call: TRBV2; d_call: TRBD1; j_call: TRBJ1-2
cdr3_aa: CAWSDLSGETQYF; cdr3_nt: TGTGCCTGGAGTGACTTAAGCGGGGAGACCCAGTACTTC; clone_size: NA; v_call: TRBV30; d_call: NA; j_call: TRBJ2-5
cdr3_aa: CASSPSSGLNNEQFF; cdr3_nt: TGTGCCAGCAGCCCATCTAGCGGGTTAAACAATGAGCAGTTCTTC; clone_size: once; v_call: TRBV11-2; d_call: TRBD2; j_call: TRBJ2-1
cdr3_aa: CASSSFGTYEQYF; cdr3_nt: TGTGCCAGCAGTTCCTTCGGGACCTACGAGCAGTACTTC; clone_size: NA; v_call: TRBV6-2/TRBV6-3; d_call: NA; j_call: TRBJ2-7